Each of the 9 T cell receptor beta chains below was sequenced from the same sample in a study of cytomegalovirus exposure and HLA in healthy donors. The PCR was carried out with 60 Vbeta primers and 13 Jbeta primers. Clones were sequenced by immunoSEQ multiplex PCR, and TCRdb holds only the in-frame ones, with some missing. The sample contains 140,000 or so clones, 84% of which appear only once. Sequencing input: PBMCs. The receptors come from a boy between 2 and 10 years old in good health and CMV-seronegative.

The chain carries TRBV28 and TRBJ1-1, with D possibly matching TRBD1 (5 bases). The CDR3 runs to 17 residues. Trimming pared 2 bases from V and 2 bases from J, leaving 18 bases between. Germline CDR1 reads MDHEN; CDR2 reads SYDVKM. CDR3 in amino acids: CASSLEAVLGGNTEAFF. CDR3 bases: TGTGCCAGCAGTTTAGAAGCGGTTCTCGGGGGAAACACTGAAGCTTTCTTT.

This chain uses TRBV2 with TRBJ2-1; 7 nucleotides match TRBD2. The CDR3 is made up of 11 amino acids. After removal of 8 bases from V and 12 bases from J, the junction contained 7 bases not matched to a gene. CDR1 is SNHLY and CDR2 is FYNNEI in the germline V gene. CDR3 coding DNA: TGTGCCAGCGGGGAGGGGTTAGCGCAGTTCTTC. Translating gives CASGEGLAQFF.

V and J are TRBV7-6 and TRBJ2-1; D gene uncertain. Trimming took off 1 base at V and 7 bases at J, with 11 bases between the two ends. The CDR3 is 14 amino acids. The germline CDR1 and CDR2 sequences are SGHVS and FNYEAQ. The CDR3 is CASSLVSYKNEQFF. In DNA, the CDR3 is TGTGCCAGCAGCTTAGTTAGCTATAAGAATGAGCAGTTCTTC.

This clone was detected only once. The V and J genes are TRBV6-6 and TRBJ1-1; the match to TRBD1 covers 8 bases. The CDR3 contains 14 residues. The trim removed 4 bases at V and 0 bases at J, leaving 1 base unmatched. Germline CDR1 reads MNHNY; CDR2 reads SVGAGI (reference sequence). The CDR3, as DNA: TGTGCCAGCAGTTGGGACAGGATGAACACTGAAGCTTTCTTT. Its protein is CASSWDRMNTEAFF.

The gene calls are TRBV6-5 and TRBJ2-7, with 11 nucleotides matching TRBD2. The CDR3 has 15 residues. Germline CDR1 MNHEY, CDR2 SVGAGI. With V trimmed by 6 bases and J by 4 bases, 8 bases remained unmatched. CDR3 nucleotides: TGTGCCAGCAGCTTAGCGGGAGGGCCCAGGTACGAGCAGTACTTC. Protein: CASSLAGGPRYEQYF.

Written as DNA, the CDR3 is TGTGCCAGCACCGGGACAGGGCACTCACCCCTCCACTTT. Protein product: CASTGTGHSPLHF. This rearrangement joins TRBV19 to TRBJ1-6, with TRBD1 matching over 9 bases. Per the germline V gene, CDR1 is LNHDA and CDR2 is SQIVND (reference sequence). Germline trimming cut 9 bases from V and 10 bases from J; bases unmatched to any gene: 7. The CDR3 has 13 residues.

The chain carries TRBV12-5 and TRBJ2-5; 16 bases align to TRBD2. Germline-derived CDR1 and CDR2 are LGHNT and FRNRAP. Germline trimming cut 5 bases from V and 5 bases from J; bases unmatched to any gene: 5. The CDR3 totals 16 residues. CDR3 DNA sequence: TGTGCTAGTGGTCCGGGGGGACTAGCGGGGGGGGAGACCCAGTACTTC. This translates into CASGPGGLAGGETQYF. The full variable domain, completed using reference TRBV12-5 and TRBJ2-5, is DARVTQTPRHKVTEMGQEVTMRCQPILGHNTVFWYRQTMMQGLELLAYFRNRAPLDDSGMPKDRFSAEMPDATLATLKIQPSEPRDSAVYFCASGPGGLAGGETQYFGPGTRLLVL.

CDR3 sequence: CASSRKGAPGVTLANTGELFF. CDR3 DNA sequence: TGTGCCAGCAGCCGCAAGGGGGCCCCAGGTGTAACCCTTGCGAACACCGGGGAGCTGTTTTTT. This chain joins TRBV4-2 and TRBJ2-2, with 7 bases fitting TRBD1. CDR3 length: 21 residues. Germline V lookup: CDR1 LGHNA, CDR2 YNFKEQ. V lost 4 bases to trimming and J lost 0 bases; unmatched junction nucleotides: 20.

This clone was counted at least ten times. The CDR3 reads CASSEGNRDLGAFF. CDR3 nucleotides: TGTGCCAGCAGTGAGGGGAACAGGGACCTGGGAGCTTTCTTT. The chain has TRBV25-1 and TRBJ1-1; TRBD1 might be the D (6 bases). In germline, CDR1 is MGHDK, CDR2 SYGVNS. This CDR3 has 14 amino acids. V lost 3 bases and J lost 10, with 18 bases in between.